A single sample is the source of the 5 T cell receptor beta chains below, sequenced in a study of blood T cells in healthy people across ages. It was with a sample-barcoded 5' primer and a J-beta primer mix that a second PCR of about 6 to 11 cycles was run. From the 5' RACE reads, TCRdb called clonotypes with MiXCR, one entry per CDR3 protein. The table lists some 640,000 distinct CDR3 sequences, around 48% of them singletons. Sequenced: blood. The source of these receptors is a woman aged 60-70 years in good health.

The rearrangement joins TRBV10-3 to TRBJ2-5; 9 bases are a match to TRBD2. The V and J ends lost 0 bases and 7 bases, in that order; junction bases with no gene match: 12. The CDR3 consists of 17 residues. Germline-derived CDR1 and CDR2 are ENHRY and SYGVKD. This CDR3 is CAISESNGGRAKATQYF. DNA of the CDR3: TGTGCCATCAGTGAGTCGAATGGCGGGAGGGCCAAGGCGACCCAGTACTTC.

As to this clonotype: A read error may account for a junction end that differs from germline. The V call is TRBV20-1, the J call TRBJ2-1; D ambiguous. Germline V gene sequence: CDR1 DFQATT, CDR2 SNEGSKA (reference sequence). This CDR3 has 16 amino acids. The CDR3 spells CSARKRVLSSYNERFF. The CDR3, as DNA: TGCAGTGCTAGAAAACGGGTCCTCAGCTCCTACAATGAGCGGTTCTTC.

The gene calls are TRBV20-1 and TRBJ2-7; 9 bases align to TRBD2. CDR3 length: 15 residues. CDR1 and CDR2 (germline): DFQATT, SNEGSKA (reference sequence). V lost 3 bases to trimming and J lost 4 bases; unmatched junction nucleotides: 10. CDR3 coding DNA: TGCAGTGCTAGTGGGTTAGCGGGAGTAAGATACGAGCAGTACTTC. Translated: CSASGLAGVRYEQYF.

CDR3 DNA sequence: TGCAGTGCTAGAGGGCCAGAAATCTATGGCTACACCTTC. Its translation: CSARGPEIYGYTF. V gene TRBV20-1 combines with J gene TRBJ1-2; D gene unclear. There are 13 residues in the CDR3. Trimming pared 1 base from V and 4 bases from J, leaving 10 bases between. Germline CDR1 reads DFQATT; CDR2 reads SNEGSKA (reference sequence).

The V gene is TRBV7-9, the J gene TRBJ1-2; no clear D. The CDR3 has 14 amino acids. Trimming left V 0 bases short and J 7 bases short, with 12 bases between. Germline lookup yields CDR1 SEHNR and CDR2 FQNEAQ (reference sequence). The CDR3 nucleotides are TGTGCCAGCAGCTTAGCAGGACTCGAACTTGGCTACACCTTC. Residues: CASSLAGLELGYTF.